This entry describes one T cell receptor (beta chain). No antigen is known for it. Base qualities are missing; no much larger clone stands one base away. From the cysteine up to the phenylalanine, the CDR3 has a length of 14 residues. Just CDR3 DNA is preserved here, 42 bases in frame from base 1. For CDR1 and CDR2, the germline V gene (reference sequence) lists DFQATT and SNEGSKA. The junction shows trimming of 7 bases on V and 8 bases on J, plus 20 bases between the germline ends. Sequencing relied on an Illumina NovaSeq 6000. TCR cDNA was synthesized by 5'RACE template switching, which introduced a universal primer site and unique molecular identifiers. Priming of cDNA synthesis was performed from both the TCR alpha and TCR beta constant segments. Library amplification used two PCR steps, and the second PCR step added sample barcodes and sequencing adapters. Libraries were sequenced on Illumina HiSeq 2500 (2x100 bp) or NovaSeq (2x150 bp). Per the authors' processing: Demultiplexing of reads and collapsing into UMI consensus sequences were performed with MIGEC, and V(D)J alignment was carried out with MiXCR. Vaccine-responding clonotypes were defined with edgeR using replicate PBMC samples, requiring FDR below 0.01 and a log2 fold change above 5 up to day 15. CD4 or CD8 identity was assigned to each bulk clonotype according to whether the clonotype was present at higher abundance in the sequenced CD4 repertoire or the sequenced CD8 repertoire. TCRdb took the public reads, trimmed them with fastp at Q25, ran MiXCR for clone calling and kept in-frame beta chains. Every entry covers one CDR3 protein and lists the most common genes and DNA from its rows. The V and J calls and clone size are TCRdb's, not the authors'. The sample records a few hundred thousand distinct CDR3 sequences, roughly a sixth of which are singletons. The biggest ten clones account for 15% to 20% of the sample.

This sample is drawn from a study of T cells after yellow fever vaccination (dated by TCRdb to between 2018 and 2021). As for the study more broadly: Libraries from fractions with low cell numbers were prepared with the SMART-Seq v4 Ultra Low Input RNA kit. To follow T-cell clones before and after both primary and booster YFV17D yellow fever vaccination, bulk TCR alpha and beta repertoires underwent longitudinal sequencing. Two healthy male donors, one aged 18 to 30 and one aged 30 to 39 years, were included in the cohort. Blood was collected at multiple timepoints before and after primary and secondary immunization, and bulk PBMC replicates and cell subsets were isolated. The research as a whole found: Computational filtering was needed because FACS-sorted repertoires could contain abundant contaminating clonotypes from the bulk population. After the booster, most clones that had expanded after primary vaccination were detected again (around 96% of CD4 and under 90% of CD8), suggesting broad maintenance of memory. A small share of clonotypes occurred in both CD4 and CD8 compartments, likely arising from convergent recombination. The study included only two donors, which limits how far the findings can be generalized. The secondary T-cell response was weaker than the primary response but faster, peaking on day 5 instead of day 15.

What this sample's treatment or condition label stands for: live attenuated yellow fever vaccine strain. At each blood-draw timepoint, two biological replicates of bulk PBMCs were collected. PBMCs were isolated from peripheral blood using a standard Ficoll-Paque protocol. TriZol was used to extract RNA from bulk PBMCs, from CD4 and CD8 fractions, and from dextramer-positive and dextramer-negative fractions. The rearrangement joined TRBV20-1 to TRBJ2-2; too little of a D gene remains to name it. Sequencing used PBMCs, obtained before the yellow fever booster vaccination. This TCR came from a man aged 18-30 years who received the YFV17D yellow fever vaccine. This receptor has the CDR3 CSVKPPVPSGELFF. The base sequence is TGCAGTGTTAAGCCCCCTGTCCCCTCTGGGGAGCTGTTTTTT.